This T cell receptor beta chain was captured by sequencing in a study of shared clonotypes between healthy human individuals. Study-wide results and limits: The study found roughly 5% of naive CD4 clonotypes shared across several donors. Generation probability values for non-shared clonotypes were lower than those for clonotypes shared by all four donors. Generally, estimated richness proved larger in naive subsets than it did in memory subsets.

The protocol was immunoSEQ multiplex PCR, while the TCRdb copy is restricted to in-frame clones and leaves out a portion. The data show some 2,000,000 clones, 90% to 95% seen once. Every donor, a Caucasian adult, lived in Nashville, Tennessee. J gave up 5 bases and V 2 bases, and 8 bases lay outside the gene matches. The germline V gene encodes CDR1 SGHTA and CDR2 FQGNSA. This CDR3 spans 15 amino acids. With regard to this clone: What it recognizes is unknown.

Input material: naive CD4+ T cells sorted from blood. Documented subset: CD45RA+ positively selected. This sequence was found in a man aged 18 to 30 in good health. This chain connects TRBV7-2 to TRBJ2-5; 7 positions match TRBD2. The CDR3 protein is CASSLRGRAGETQYF. Here the CDR3 DNA reads TGTGCCAGCAGCTTAAGAGGGAGGGCCGGGGAGACCCAGTACTTC.